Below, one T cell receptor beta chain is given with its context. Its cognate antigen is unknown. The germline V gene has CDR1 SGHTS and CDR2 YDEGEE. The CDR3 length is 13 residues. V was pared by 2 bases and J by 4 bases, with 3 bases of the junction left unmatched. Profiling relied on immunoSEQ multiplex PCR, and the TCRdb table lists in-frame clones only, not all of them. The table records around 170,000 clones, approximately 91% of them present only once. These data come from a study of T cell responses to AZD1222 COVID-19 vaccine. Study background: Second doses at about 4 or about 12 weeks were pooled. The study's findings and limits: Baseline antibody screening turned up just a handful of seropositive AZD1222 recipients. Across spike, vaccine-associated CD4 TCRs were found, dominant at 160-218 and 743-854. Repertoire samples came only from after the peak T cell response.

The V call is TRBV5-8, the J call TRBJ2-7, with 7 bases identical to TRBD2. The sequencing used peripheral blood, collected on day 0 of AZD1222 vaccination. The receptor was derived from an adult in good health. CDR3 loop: CASSFQRGYEQYF. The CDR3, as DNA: TGTGCCAGCAGCTTCCAGCGGGGTTACGAGCAGTACTTC.